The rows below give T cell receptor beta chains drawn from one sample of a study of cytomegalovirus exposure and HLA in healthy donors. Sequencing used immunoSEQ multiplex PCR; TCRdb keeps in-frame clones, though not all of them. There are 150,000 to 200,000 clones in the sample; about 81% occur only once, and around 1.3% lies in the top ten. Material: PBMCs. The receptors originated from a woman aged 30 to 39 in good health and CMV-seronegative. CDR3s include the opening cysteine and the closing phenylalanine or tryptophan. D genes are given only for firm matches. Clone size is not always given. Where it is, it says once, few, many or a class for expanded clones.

CDR3nt: TGTGCCAGCAGCGTAGGAGTGGGGAGCCGCACCGGGGAGCTGTTTTTT
CDR3aa: CASSVGVGSRTGELFF
abundance: .
len: 16
v_gene: TRBV9
d_gene: .
j_gene: TRBJ2-2

CDR3nt: TGTGCCAGCAGCCAAGGTTGGCTAGCGGGGGGAGATACGCAGTATTTT
CDR3aa: CASSQGWLAGGDTQYF
abundance: .
len: 16
v_gene: TRBV4-2
d_gene: TRBD2
j_gene: TRBJ2-3

CDR3nt: TGTGCCAGCAGCCCTGGGGAGGGGGGGCCTAACACTGAAGCTTTCTTT
CDR3aa: CASSPGEGGPNTEAFF
abundance: .
len: 16
v_gene: TRBV7-9
d_gene: .
j_gene: TRBJ1-1

CDR3nt: TGCGCCAGCAGCTCCAAGACAGCAGAAGCTTTCTTT
CDR3aa: CASSSKTAEAFF
abundance: .
len: 12
v_gene: TRBV5-1
d_gene: .
j_gene: TRBJ1-1

CDR3nt: TGTGCCAGCAGCTCGGGTTTGTATCAGCCCCAGCATTTT
CDR3aa: CASSSGLYQPQHF
abundance: .
len: 13
v_gene: TRBV27
d_gene: .
j_gene: TRBJ1-5

CDR3nt: TGTGCCAGCGCACAACGGGGGGCAACTAATGAAAAACTGTTTTTT
CDR3aa: CASAQRGATNEKLFF
abundance: once
len: 15
v_gene: TRBV6-5
d_gene: .
j_gene: TRBJ1-4

CDR3nt: TGCAGCGCTTCGGAGTCTTCTGGGGCCAACGTCCTGACTTTC
CDR3aa: CSASESSGANVLTF
abundance: once
len: 14
v_gene: TRBV29-1
d_gene: .
j_gene: TRBJ2-6

CDR3nt: TGCGCCAGCAGCACCCAAGGAGGGTTAGAGACCCAGTACTTC
CDR3aa: CASSTQGGLETQYF
abundance: .
len: 14
v_gene: TRBV5-1
d_gene: .
j_gene: TRBJ2-5

CDR3nt: TGTGCCAGCAGCTTGCGACTCTCGAGCTCCTACAATGAGCAGTTCTTC
CDR3aa: CASSLRLSSSYNEQFF
abundance: few
len: 16
v_gene: TRBV5-6
d_gene: .
j_gene: TRBJ2-1

CDR3nt: TGTGCCAGTAGTATGGGTAGCCACGAGCAGTACTTC
CDR3aa: CASSMGSHEQYF
abundance: .
len: 12
v_gene: TRBV19
d_gene: .
j_gene: TRBJ2-7

CDR3nt: TGTGCCAGCAGCTTAGCGCGACACCTCATGAACACTGAAGCTTTCTTT
CDR3aa: CASSLARHLMNTEAFF
abundance: .
len: 16
v_gene: TRBV7-9
d_gene: .
j_gene: TRBJ1-1

CDR3nt: TGCGCCAGCAGCTTGGGAGGGACAGGGGAAGGCTACGAGCAGTACTTC
CDR3aa: CASSLGGTGEGYEQYF
abundance: .
len: 16
v_gene: TRBV5-1
d_gene: TRBD1
j_gene: TRBJ2-7

CDR3nt: TGTGCCAGCAACCCAGGACAGGGCATTCTTGGTGGCTACACCTTC
CDR3aa: CASNPGQGILGGYTF
abundance: .
len: 15
v_gene: TRBV27
d_gene: TRBD1
j_gene: TRBJ1-2

CDR3nt: TGCGCCAGCAGCCAAACCCTAGACAGTGCAACTAATGAAAAACTGTTTTTT
CDR3aa: CASSQTLDSATNEKLFF
abundance: few
len: 17
v_gene: TRBV5-1
d_gene: .
j_gene: TRBJ1-4

CDR3nt: TGTGCCAGCAGTGCGACCAGGCTTAATTCACCCCTCCACTTT
CDR3aa: CASSATRLNSPLHF
abundance: .
len: 14
v_gene: TRBV6-1
d_gene: .
j_gene: TRBJ1-6

CDR3nt: TGCGCCAGCACCCGGTGGGGGGGTAACAATGAGCAGTTCTTC
CDR3aa: CASTRWGGNNEQFF
abundance: .
len: 14
v_gene: TRBV5-1
d_gene: TRBD2
j_gene: TRBJ2-1

CDR3nt: TGTGCCAGCAGTTTAGCGCCGAGTTCCGGAAACACCATATATTTT
CDR3aa: CASSLAPSSGNTIYF
abundance: .
len: 15
v_gene: TRBV27
d_gene: .
j_gene: TRBJ1-3

CDR3nt: TGTGCCAGCAGCCTCAGACAGGGATACACCGGGGAGCTGTTTTTT
CDR3aa: CASSLRQGYTGELFF
abundance: .
len: 15
v_gene: TRBV11-2
d_gene: TRBD1
j_gene: TRBJ2-2

CDR3nt: TGTGCCAGCAGTGACGGGTATCAGCCCCAGCATTTT
CDR3aa: CASSDGYQPQHF
abundance: .
len: 12
v_gene: TRBV25-1
d_gene: .
j_gene: TRBJ1-5

CDR3nt: TGTGCCAGCAGCGTGGACTTAGCGGGGGGGATCAACGAGCAGTACTTC
CDR3aa: CASSVDLAGGINEQYF
abundance: .
len: 16
v_gene: TRBV9
d_gene: TRBD2
j_gene: TRBJ2-7

CDR3nt: TGTGCCAGCAGCTTGCCCGGGACAGGGGATTCACCCCTCCACTTT
CDR3aa: CASSLPGTGDSPLHF
abundance: .
len: 15
v_gene: TRBV5-4
d_gene: TRBD1
j_gene: TRBJ1-6

CDR3nt: TGTGCCAGCAGCTCGACTACCATGAACACTGAAGCTTTCTTT
CDR3aa: CASSSTTMNTEAFF
abundance: .
len: 14
v_gene: TRBV5-6
d_gene: .
j_gene: TRBJ1-1

CDR3nt: TGTGCCAGCAGCCCCGGACTAGCGTCGAACACCGGGGAGCTGTTTTTT
CDR3aa: CASSPGLASNTGELFF
abundance: .
len: 16
v_gene: TRBV7-9
d_gene: TRBD2
j_gene: TRBJ2-2

CDR3nt: TGTGCCAGCAGGTCTGGCGGGACTTTGGGCACCGGGGAGCTGTTTTTT
CDR3aa: CASRSGGTLGTGELFF
abundance: .
len: 16
v_gene: TRBV27
d_gene: .
j_gene: TRBJ2-2

CDR3nt: TGTGCCTGGGCGGGACAGGGATTGAACACTGAAGCTTTCTTT
CDR3aa: CAWAGQGLNTEAFF
abundance: .
len: 14
v_gene: TRBV30
d_gene: TRBD1
j_gene: TRBJ1-1

CDR3nt: TGCGCCAGCAGCTTGTTCAGGGGCCTTGAAGCTTTCTTT
CDR3aa: CASSLFRGLEAFF
abundance: .
len: 13
v_gene: TRBV5-1
d_gene: .
j_gene: TRBJ1-1

CDR3nt: TGTGCCAGCGCGCGACAGGGGGCTCAAGGCTACACCTTC
CDR3aa: CASARQGAQGYTF
abundance: .
len: 13
v_gene: TRBV11-2
d_gene: TRBD1
j_gene: TRBJ1-2

CDR3nt: TGTGCCAGCAGCCAAGCTAATAAGCAGTACTTC
CDR3aa: CASSQANKQYF
abundance: .
len: 11
v_gene: TRBV14
d_gene: .
j_gene: TRBJ2-7

CDR3nt: TGTGCCAGCAGCTTAGTGTCTACAGGGCTGAACTACGAGCAGTACTTC
CDR3aa: CASSLVSTGLNYEQYF
abundance: .
len: 16
v_gene: TRBV11-2
d_gene: .
j_gene: TRBJ2-7

CDR3nt: TGTGCCAGCAGCTCAAGGACAGGGGGTATCTCTGGGGCCAACGTCCTGACTTTC
CDR3aa: CASSSRTGGISGANVLTF
abundance: few
len: 18
v_gene: TRBV7-9
d_gene: TRBD1
j_gene: TRBJ2-6

CDR3nt: TGTGCCAGTAGACCAACCACAGGGGGCAGAGCGGCTTTCTTT
CDR3aa: CASRPTTGGRAAFF
abundance: once
len: 14
v_gene: TRBV19
d_gene: TRBD1
j_gene: TRBJ1-1

CDR3nt: TGTGCCAGCAGTGAAGCAGATCCAGGTTACAATGAGCAGTTCTTC
CDR3aa: CASSEADPGYNEQFF
abundance: .
len: 15
v_gene: TRBV2
d_gene: .
j_gene: TRBJ2-1

CDR3nt: TGTGCCAGTAGTATAGATCTGTCGGTCAATCAGCCCCAGCATTTT
CDR3aa: CASSIDLSVNQPQHF
abundance: .
len: 15
v_gene: TRBV19
d_gene: .
j_gene: TRBJ1-5

CDR3nt: TGTGCCAGCAGACAGCCGGGAGGGGTTAATACGCAGTATTTT
CDR3aa: CASRQPGGVNTQYF
abundance: .
len: 14
v_gene: TRBV13
d_gene: TRBD2
j_gene: TRBJ2-3

CDR3nt: TGTGCCAGCAGTTATAGAACAGGGGTGACCCAGTACTTC
CDR3aa: CASSYRTGVTQYF
abundance: .
len: 13
v_gene: TRBV6-5
d_gene: TRBD1
j_gene: TRBJ2-5